The rows below give T cell receptor beta chains drawn from one sample of a study of T-cell memory formation after mild COVID-19. TCRdb re-derived calls from the 5' RACE reads in MiXCR, one entry per CDR3 protein. This table holds 190,000 or so distinct CDR3 sequences, 20% to 25% found once. The sequenced material came from PBMCs or a T cell subset sorted from them (not recorded which). These receptors originate from an adult woman who had mild COVID-19 (a few samples of this study predate the infection). Cell type and time point are not known. The CDR3 runs from the conserved cysteine through the conserved F or W. A D gene is named only where the DNA matches it firmly. The size entry is marked missing in some rows and otherwise reads once, few, many or a size class.

J: TRBJ2-5; V: TRBV3-1; D: .; size: few; DNA: TGTGCCAGCAGCCAAGATGTCACCTCGTACCAAGAGACCCAGTACTTC; CDR3: CASSQDVTSYQETQYF
J: TRBJ2-3; V: TRBV7-9; D: .; size: few; DNA: TGTGCCAGCAGCTTTTCCGGGGACACAGATACGCAGTATTTT; CDR3: CASSFSGDTDTQYF
J: TRBJ1-4; V: TRBV7-9; D: TRBD1; size: .; DNA: TGTGCCAGCAGTTCCGACAGGGAGAATGAAAAACTGTTTTTT; CDR3: CASSSDRENEKLFF
J: TRBJ2-3; V: TRBV7-8; D: TRBD2; size: few; DNA: TGTGCCAGCAGCATCTCGACTAGCGGGAGAACAGATACGCAGTATTTT; CDR3: CASSISTSGRTDTQYF
J: TRBJ1-5; V: TRBV4-3; D: .; size: few; DNA: TGCGCCAGCAGCCAAGACAGTTATCAGCCCCAGCATTTT; CDR3: CASSQDSYQPQHF
J: TRBJ2-7; V: TRBV19; D: .; size: .; DNA: TGTGCCAGTAGTATAGACGGGGCAGCCGCCTACGAGCAGTACTTC; CDR3: CASSIDGAAAYEQYF
J: TRBJ2-1; V: TRBV15; D: TRBD2; size: .; DNA: TGTGCCACCAGCTCTCGGACTAGCGCCTACAATGAGCAGTTCTTC; CDR3: CATSSRTSAYNEQFF
J: TRBJ2-6; V: TRBV11-3; D: .; size: .; DNA: TGTGCCAGCAGCTTAACAGACTTCGCGCCTTCTGGGGCCAACGTCCTGACTTTC; CDR3: CASSLTDFAPSGANVLTF
J: TRBJ2-1; V: TRBV7-6; D: TRBD2; size: .; DNA: TGTGCCAGCAGCTTAAGGGTACTAGCGGAAGGTACTTCCTACAATGAGCAGTTCTTC; CDR3: CASSLRVLAEGTSYNEQFF
J: TRBJ1-5; V: TRBV7-9; D: .; size: .; DNA: TGTGCCAGCAGCCAAGTGTGGGATCAGCCCCAGCATTTT; CDR3: CASSQVWDQPQHF
J: TRBJ2-7; V: TRBV4-1; D: .; size: .; DNA: TGCGCCAGCCGACCCCTTAGCGCCGGCCCTTACGAGCAGTACTTC; CDR3: CASRPLSAGPYEQYF
J: TRBJ1-1; V: TRBV6-5; D: .; size: few; DNA: TGTGCCAGCAGCTTCAAACTGAACACTGAAGCTTTCTTT; CDR3: CASSFKLNTEAFF
J: TRBJ1-3; V: TRBV5-4; D: .; size: .; DNA: TGTGCCAGCAGCTTGACAGGAGGAAACACCATATATTTT; CDR3: CASSLTGGNTIYF
J: TRBJ1-4; V: TRBV7-6; D: .; size: few; DNA: TGTGCCAGCAGTCTCCGGGACGGACTTAATGAAAAACTGTTTTTT; CDR3: CASSLRDGLNEKLFF
J: TRBJ2-7; V: TRBV25-1; D: TRBD2; size: .; DNA: TGTGCCAGCAGTACCCCCAGCGGGGCCTCCTACGAGCAGTACTTC; CDR3: CASSTPSGASYEQYF
J: TRBJ2-5; V: TRBV11-2; D: .; size: .; DNA: TGTGCCAGCAGCGTCCTAGAGACCCAGTACTTC; CDR3: CASSVLETQYF
J: TRBJ2-5; V: TRBV4-2; D: TRBD2; size: .; DNA: TGTGCCAGCAGCTCAGGGGATAGCGGGGGGCAAGAGACCCAGTACTTC; CDR3: CASSSGDSGGQETQYF
J: TRBJ1-1; V: TRBV20-1; D: TRBD1; size: .; DNA: TGCAGTGCATCAGGGGGCTCGGGCACTGAAGCTTTCTTT; CDR3: CSASGGSGTEAFF
J: TRBJ1-2; V: TRBV27; D: TRBD1; size: few; DNA: TGTGCCAGCAGTCCTGGGACAGAAGAGCCAAACTATGGCTACACCTTC; CDR3: CASSPGTEEPNYGYTF
J: TRBJ1-5; V: TRBV7-6; D: .; size: few; DNA: TGTGCCAGCAGCTTAGCCCAACCGGGTTTTAGCAATCAGCCCCAGCATTTT; CDR3: CASSLAQPGFSNQPQHF
J: TRBJ2-1; V: TRBV7-9; D: TRBD1; size: .; DNA: TGTGCCAGCAGCTTACTTCTGACAGGGGAGTACAATGAGCAGTTCTTC; CDR3: CASSLLLTGEYNEQFF
J: TRBJ2-1; V: TRBV12-3/TRBV12-4; D: TRBD2; size: once; DNA: TGTGCCAGCCGGCTAGCGGGAGGCCACAATGAGCAGTTCTTC; CDR3: CASRLAGGHNEQFF
J: TRBJ1-1; V: TRBV20-1; D: TRBD1; size: .; DNA: TGCAGTGCTTTTACCAGGGGGAGGGTCACTGAAGCTTTCTTT; CDR3: CSAFTRGRVTEAFF
J: TRBJ2-7; V: TRBV4-2; D: TRBD2; size: few; DNA: TGTGCCAGCAGCCAAGTGGGGGCCCTGGTAGCGGGAGGAAACGAGCAGTACTTC; CDR3: CASSQVGALVAGGNEQYF
J: TRBJ1-1; V: TRBV6-5; D: .; size: .; DNA: TGTGCCAGCAGTTACGGGGAGGGGGCTGAAGCTTTCTTT; CDR3: CASSYGEGAEAFF
J: TRBJ2-3; V: TRBV4-2; D: .; size: few; DNA: TGTGCCAGCAGCCAAGAACTGGACAGCACAGATACGCAGTATTTT; CDR3: CASSQELDSTDTQYF
J: TRBJ1-6; V: TRBV7-2; D: .; size: .; DNA: TGTGCCAGCAGCTTATACGAGGGTGTTAATTCACCCCTCCACTTT; CDR3: CASSLYEGVNSPLHF
J: TRBJ2-7; V: TRBV7-2; D: .; size: .; DNA: TGTGCCAGCAGCAACCGGGCCAAGGGGCACTACGAGCAGTACTTC; CDR3: CASSNRAKGHYEQYF
J: TRBJ2-1; V: TRBV29-1; D: TRBD2; size: few; DNA: TGCAGCGTTGAAGGGGTAACATCGGGGGGTAATGAGCAGTTCTTC; CDR3: CSVEGVTSGGNEQFF
J: TRBJ2-6; V: TRBV20-1; D: .; size: .; DNA: TGCAGTGCCCCGAGGTGGAGACAGGCTAAAAACTCTGGGGCCAACGTCCTGACTTTC; CDR3: CSAPRWRQAKNSGANVLTF
J: TRBJ2-3; V: TRBV10-3; D: .; size: few; DNA: TGTGCCATCTCGGCGGGACCCAGCACAGATACGCAGTATTTT; CDR3: CAISAGPSTDTQYF
J: TRBJ1-6; V: TRBV7-9; D: .; size: .; DNA: TGTGCCAGCAGCTTTTACAATTCACCCCTCCACTTT; CDR3: CASSFYNSPLHF
J: TRBJ2-4; V: TRBV7-6; D: TRBD2; size: .; DNA: TGTGCCAGCAGCCGTTTGAGCGGGGGGGTAGACATTCAGTACTTC; CDR3: CASSRLSGGVDIQYF
J: TRBJ1-1; V: TRBV2; D: .; size: few; DNA: TGTGCCAGCATTGGGTTGACGTACAGGGACACTGAAGCTTTCTTT; CDR3: CASIGLTYRDTEAFF
J: TRBJ2-1; V: TRBV9; D: TRBD1; size: .; DNA: TGTGCCAGCAGCAACCCTGGACAGGACTCCTACAATGAGCAGTTCTTC; CDR3: CASSNPGQDSYNEQFF
J: TRBJ2-5; V: TRBV12-3/TRBV12-4; D: TRBD2; size: .; DNA: TGTGCCAGCAGCTTAGCCCCGGGACTAGCCAACAATTGGGAGACCCAGTACTTC; CDR3: CASSLAPGLANNWETQYF
J: TRBJ1-1; V: TRBV12-3/TRBV12-4; D: .; size: .; DNA: TGTGCCAGCAGTTTTATGGGGAACACTGAAGCTTTCTTT; CDR3: CASSFMGNTEAFF
J: TRBJ1-2; V: TRBV2; D: .; size: few; DNA: TGTGCCAGCAGGGATTGGAATGGCTACACCTTC; CDR3: CASRDWNGYTF
J: TRBJ1-2; V: TRBV7-9; D: .; size: .; DNA: TGTGCCAGCAGCTTAGCGCCCGGGCATGGCTACACCTTC; CDR3: CASSLAPGHGYTF
J: TRBJ2-4; V: TRBV7-9; D: TRBD2; size: .; DNA: TGTGCCAGCAGCTCACAGCGACTAGCTAACATTCAGTACTTC; CDR3: CASSSQRLANIQYF
J: TRBJ2-3; V: TRBV9; D: .; size: .; DNA: TGTGCCAGCAGCGTGGGGGGGCCCACAGATACGCAGTATTTT; CDR3: CASSVGGPTDTQYF
J: TRBJ2-7; V: TRBV29-1; D: TRBD1; size: .; DNA: TGCAGCGTTGAGGGGACAGGGTTGGAGTACGAGCAGTACTTC; CDR3: CSVEGTGLEYEQYF
J: TRBJ1-3; V: TRBV12-3/TRBV12-4; D: TRBD1; size: few; DNA: TGTGCCAGCAGTTCATCGGGACAGTCCTCTGGAAACACCATATATTTT; CDR3: CASSSSGQSSGNTIYF
J: TRBJ2-1; V: TRBV9; D: TRBD1; size: few; DNA: TGTGCCAGCAGCGTAGCTCGACAGGGTGGGGGTGAGCAGTTCTTC; CDR3: CASSVARQGGGEQFF
J: TRBJ1-2; V: TRBV29-1; D: TRBD1; size: .; DNA: TGCAGCGCGACAGGGGCTTGGAGTGGCTACACCTTC; CDR3: CSATGAWSGYTF
J: TRBJ1-5; V: TRBV20-1; D: .; size: few; DNA: TGCAGTGCTAGCATGACAGGCAGCCTCAATCAGCCCCAGCATTTT; CDR3: CSASMTGSLNQPQHF
J: TRBJ2-6; V: TRBV6-1; D: .; size: few; DNA: TGTGCCAGCGGTGGACACTACTCCCCCTCTGGGGCCAACGTCCTGACTTTC; CDR3: CASGGHYSPSGANVLTF
J: TRBJ2-1; V: TRBV5-6; D: TRBD1; size: few; DNA: TGTGCCAGCACCCGACAGGGGGCGAATGAGCAGTTCTTC; CDR3: CASTRQGANEQFF
J: TRBJ2-7; V: TRBV20-1; D: .; size: .; DNA: TGCAGTGCTAGATCAGTTAACCCGGGGTTCAACGAGCAGTACTTC; CDR3: CSARSVNPGFNEQYF
J: TRBJ1-1; V: TRBV7-9; D: .; size: few; DNA: TGTGCCAGCAGCTGGGGGACCGCTCGGAACACTGAAGCTTTCTTT; CDR3: CASSWGTARNTEAFF
J: TRBJ1-6; V: TRBV7-8; D: .; size: few; DNA: TGTGCCAGCAGCTTAGAGGCGGGGGACCTCTCACCCCTCCACTTT; CDR3: CASSLEAGDLSPLHF
J: TRBJ1-5; V: TRBV6-5; D: .; size: .; DNA: TGTGCCAGCAGTTCCGGGCGGGGCAGACAGCCCCAGCATTTT; CDR3: CASSSGRGRQPQHF